This TCR beta chain was retrieved from a study of cytomegalovirus exposure and HLA in healthy donors. Study-level results: Among the sequence variants, a highly shared cluster was likely an artifact of sequencing. V- and J-gene trimming in TCR beta was tied to a missense DCLRE1C variant by an analysis performed later.

This PCR relied on a set of 60 Vbeta primers and 13 Jbeta primers. The repertoire was sequenced with immunoSEQ multiplex PCR; TCRdb's copy has only in-frame clones and lacks some. Among 100,000 to 150,000 clones listed, 17% were seen once. Deletions cut 1 base from V and 6 bases from J, with 11 bases between. The germline CDR1 and CDR2 sequences are SGDLS and YYNGEE. The CDR3 spans 15 residues. This clone was observed a few times. As yet, its antigen is unknown. This rearrangement joins TRBV9 to TRBJ1-6, with unresolved D. Sample: PBMCs. The sequence was obtained from a female donor in good health and CMV-seropositive. CDR3 residues: CASSVRGSTNSPLHF. The CDR3 bases are TGTGCCAGCAGCGTACGAGGGTCAACTAATTCACCCCTCCACTTT.